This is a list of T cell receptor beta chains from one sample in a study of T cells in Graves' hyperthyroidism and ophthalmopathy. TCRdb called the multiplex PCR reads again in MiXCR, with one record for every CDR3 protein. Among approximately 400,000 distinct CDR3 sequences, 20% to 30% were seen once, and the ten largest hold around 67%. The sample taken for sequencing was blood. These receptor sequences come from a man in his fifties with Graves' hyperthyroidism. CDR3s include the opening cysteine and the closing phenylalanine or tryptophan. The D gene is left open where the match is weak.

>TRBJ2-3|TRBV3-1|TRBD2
CASSYQTSGILTDTQYF
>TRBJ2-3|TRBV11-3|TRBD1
CASSDRGGTDTQYF
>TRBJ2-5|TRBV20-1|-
CSARTAVQETQYF
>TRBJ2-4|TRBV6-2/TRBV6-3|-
CASSPNGSSSKNIQYF
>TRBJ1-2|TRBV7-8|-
CASSLGGDGGYTF
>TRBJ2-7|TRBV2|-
CASTQGAEQYF
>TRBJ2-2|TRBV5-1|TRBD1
CASSTGESTGELFF
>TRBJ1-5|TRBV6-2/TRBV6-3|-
CASSYATGEGNQPQHF
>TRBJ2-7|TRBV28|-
CASSSGVSYEQYF
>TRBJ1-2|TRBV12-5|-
CASGLVPRTALNYGYTF
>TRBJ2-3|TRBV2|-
CASSDRGYTQYF
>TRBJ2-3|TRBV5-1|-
CASDRTDTQYF
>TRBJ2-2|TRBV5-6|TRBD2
CASTAAGENTGELFF
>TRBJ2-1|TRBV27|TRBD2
CASTRREFLNEQFF
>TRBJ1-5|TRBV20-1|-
CSARAGQGIANQPQHF
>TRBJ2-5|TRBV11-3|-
CASSLMRGLETQYF
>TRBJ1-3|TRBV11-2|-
CASSLYGADTIYF
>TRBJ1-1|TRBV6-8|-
CASSSSDEAFF
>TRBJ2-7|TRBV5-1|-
CASSLAGSHEQYF
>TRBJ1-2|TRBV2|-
CAGGVRTWDGYTF
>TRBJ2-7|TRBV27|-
CASSPIPAYEQYF
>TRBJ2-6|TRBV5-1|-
CASRGVLSGANVLTF
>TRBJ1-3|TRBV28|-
CASSGGSLSGNTIYF
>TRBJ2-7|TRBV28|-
CASDPGTGLGEQYF
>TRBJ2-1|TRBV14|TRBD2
CASTHLAVSSYNEQFF
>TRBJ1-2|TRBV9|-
CASSVSPDNYGYTF
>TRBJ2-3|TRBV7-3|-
CASSLMGVSTDTQYF
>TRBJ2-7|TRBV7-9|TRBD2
CASSLVTSADSYEQYF
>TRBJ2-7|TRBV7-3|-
CASSLLIGFNEQYF
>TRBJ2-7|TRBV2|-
CASGSGAHEQYF
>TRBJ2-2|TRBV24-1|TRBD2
CATSAPTSGYTGELFF
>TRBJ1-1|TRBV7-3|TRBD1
CASSLRQGAPEAFF
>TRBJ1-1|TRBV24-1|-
CATSDPTGHEAFF
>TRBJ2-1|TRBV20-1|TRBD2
CSALASTSGRYNEQFF
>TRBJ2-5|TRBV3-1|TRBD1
CASSQETGGRKTQYF
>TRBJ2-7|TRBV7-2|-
CASSSSARDSYEQYF
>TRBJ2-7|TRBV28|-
CASSLCVGRDHEQYF
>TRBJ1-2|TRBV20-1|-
CSAEDNFNGYTF
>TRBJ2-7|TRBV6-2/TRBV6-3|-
CASSYLGGTGYEQYF
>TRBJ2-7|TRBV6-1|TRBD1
CASVGQSSYEQYF
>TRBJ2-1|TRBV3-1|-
CASSPLGEDNEQFF
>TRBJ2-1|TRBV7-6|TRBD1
CASSRRGQEQFF
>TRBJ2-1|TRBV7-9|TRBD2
CASSTSSGSYNEQFF
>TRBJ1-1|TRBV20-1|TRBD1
CSALRAGQGDTEAFF
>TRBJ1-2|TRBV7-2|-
CASSSRGGRGYTF
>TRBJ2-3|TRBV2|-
CASSESPGVSTDTQYF
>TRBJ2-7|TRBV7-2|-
CASSRMPLEQYF
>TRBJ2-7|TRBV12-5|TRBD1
CASGPQGAQNEQYF
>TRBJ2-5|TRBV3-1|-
CASSQGTGYGAQYF
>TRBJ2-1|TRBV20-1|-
CSARDFGRSSYNEQFF
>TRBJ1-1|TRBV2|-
CASSEVGNSEDTEAFF
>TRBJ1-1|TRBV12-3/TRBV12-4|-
CASSLGGMNTEAFF
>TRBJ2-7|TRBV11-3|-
CASSSASAYYEQYF
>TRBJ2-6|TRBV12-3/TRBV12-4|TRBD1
CASSAGQGRSNVLTF